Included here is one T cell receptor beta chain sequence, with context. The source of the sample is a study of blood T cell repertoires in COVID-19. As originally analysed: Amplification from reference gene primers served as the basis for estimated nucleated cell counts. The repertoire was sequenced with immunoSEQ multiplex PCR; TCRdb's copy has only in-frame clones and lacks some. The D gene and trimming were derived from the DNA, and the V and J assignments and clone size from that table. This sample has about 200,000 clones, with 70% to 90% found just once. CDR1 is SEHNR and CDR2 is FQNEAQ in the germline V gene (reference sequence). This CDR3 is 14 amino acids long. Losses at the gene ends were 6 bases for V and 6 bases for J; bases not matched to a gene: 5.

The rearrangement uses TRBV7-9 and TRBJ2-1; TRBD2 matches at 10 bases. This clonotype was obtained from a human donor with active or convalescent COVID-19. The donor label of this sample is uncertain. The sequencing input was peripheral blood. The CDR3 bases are TGTGCCAGCAGAACACAGCGGGGGGGCAATGAGCAGTTCTTC. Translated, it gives CASRTQRGGNEQFF.